This T cell receptor (beta chain) was captured in a study of PD-1 blockade in classical Hodgkin lymphoma. Background on the study: Every 2 weeks, patients got 3 mg/kg intravenous nivolumab. Study-wide findings and caveats: Researchers reported that CD4+ TCR diversity, though not CD8+, rose significantly by C4D1. Baseline TCR diversity was reportedly lower in newly diagnosed patients than healthy donors.

Indicated time point: cycle 4 day 1 (C4D1), after less than 7 weeks of nivolumab. Relapses following autologous stem cell transplantation were seen in all patients, with brentuximab vedotin exposure varying. Classifying best responses yielded complete response, partial response or progressive disease. This clone was picked up one time. Its antigen is as yet unknown. Only in-frame clones appear in the TCRdb table, and some are missing; sequencing was by immunoSEQ multiplex PCR. The table shows approximately 84,000 clones, with approximately 83% occurring only once. The germline V and J ends were trimmed by 1 base and 3 bases, with 15 bases remaining between them. The length of the CDR3 is 16 residues. Germline values: CDR1 LGHNA, CDR2 YSLEER.

The material sequenced was peripheral blood mononuclear cells (PBMCs), taken before the fourth cycle of nivolumab. The chain joins TRBV4-3 to TRBJ1-2; D is unclear. The sequence was collected from a human donor with classical Hodgkin lymphoma. CDR3 protein: CASSQVGASGDYGYTF. CDR3 sequence (DNA): TGCGCCAGCAGCCAAGTGGGTGCGTCTGGGGACTATGGCTACACCTTC.